The following is a TCR beta chain sequence with its context. Its target is not known. Trimming cost V 6 bases and J 5 bases; bases outside gene matches: 6. There are 13 residues in the CDR3. Per germline, CDR1 MDHEN and CDR2 SYDVKM. The sample belongs to a study of OX40 agonist ivuxolimab in advanced cancers. Baseline was the first blood sampling point, followed by cycle 4 day 1 and cycle 7 day 1. Assay used: immunoSEQ multiplex PCR; TCRdb lists only in-frame clones, some missing. The sample lists some 66,000 clones; approximately 90% were seen once. Study conclusions and caveats: Clonal expansion was among the lowest in partial responders at 0.1-3.0 mg/kg, especially CD8+. Low normalized T-cell clonal expansion was additionally recorded for some nonresponders. CD8+ T cells (on average) carried more expanded clones than CD4+ T cells.

The chain recombines TRBV28 with TRBJ2-7; TRBD2 aligns across 8 bases. The sequence was collected from an adult with an advanced solid tumor such as melanoma, head and neck, liver or kidney cancer. Sequenced here: CD4+ or CD8+ T cells sorted from blood, sampled in a trial of the OX40 agonist ivuxolimab. CDR3 region: CASSKGLVDEQYF. The CDR3 nucleotides read TGTGCCAGCAGCAAGGGACTAGTGGACGAGCAGTACTTC.